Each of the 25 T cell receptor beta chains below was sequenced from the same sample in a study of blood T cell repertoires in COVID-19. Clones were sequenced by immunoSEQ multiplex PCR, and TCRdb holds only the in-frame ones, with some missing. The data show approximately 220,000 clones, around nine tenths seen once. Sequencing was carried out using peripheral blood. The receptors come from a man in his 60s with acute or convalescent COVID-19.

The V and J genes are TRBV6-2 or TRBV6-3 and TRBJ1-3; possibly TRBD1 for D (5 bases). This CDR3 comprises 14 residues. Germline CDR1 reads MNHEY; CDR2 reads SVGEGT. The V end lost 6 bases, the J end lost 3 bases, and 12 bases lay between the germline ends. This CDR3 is CASSPGAGGNTIYF. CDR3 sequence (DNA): TGTGCCAGCAGCCCTGGGGCAGGTGGAAACACCATATATTTT.

The CDR3, as DNA: TGCGCCAGCAGCCCGGGTACCGCTAACTATGGCTACACCTTC. It yields the protein CASSPGTANYGYTF. This chain uses TRBV5-1 with TRBJ1-2; D unclear. The ends were cut back, 4 bases at V and 0 bases at J, with 10 bases in the middle. Germline CDR1 reads SGHRS; CDR2 reads YFSETQ. The CDR3 loop spans 14 amino acids. Full variable domain (outside the CDR3, taken from reference TRBV5-1 and TRBJ1-2): KAGVTQTPRYLIKTRGQQVTLSCSPISGHRSVSWYQQTPGQGLQFLFEYFSETQRNKGNFPGRFSGRQFSNSRSEMNVSTLELGDSALYLCASSPGTANYGYTFGSGTRLTVV.

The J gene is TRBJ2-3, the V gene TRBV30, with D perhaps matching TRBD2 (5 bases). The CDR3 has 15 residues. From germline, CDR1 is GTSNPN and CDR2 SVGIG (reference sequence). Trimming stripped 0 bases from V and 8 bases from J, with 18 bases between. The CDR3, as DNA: TGTGCCTGGAGTGTAAGGCGGAGGACTGGTGGTACGCAGTATTTT. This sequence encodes CAWSVRRRTGGTQYF. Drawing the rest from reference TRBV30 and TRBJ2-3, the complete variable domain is SQTIHQWPATLVQPVGSPLSLECTVEGTSNPNLYWYRQAAGRGLQLLFYSVGIGQISSEVPQNLSASRPQDRQFILSSKKLLLSDSGFYLCAWSVRRRTGGTQYFGPGTRLTVL.

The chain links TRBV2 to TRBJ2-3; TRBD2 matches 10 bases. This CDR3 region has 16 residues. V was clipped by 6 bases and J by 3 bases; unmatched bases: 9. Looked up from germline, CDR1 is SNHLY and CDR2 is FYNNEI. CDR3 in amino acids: CASSVLAGVRTDTQYF. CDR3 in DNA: TGTGCCAGCAGCGTCCTAGCGGGAGTGAGAACAGATACGCAGTATTTT.

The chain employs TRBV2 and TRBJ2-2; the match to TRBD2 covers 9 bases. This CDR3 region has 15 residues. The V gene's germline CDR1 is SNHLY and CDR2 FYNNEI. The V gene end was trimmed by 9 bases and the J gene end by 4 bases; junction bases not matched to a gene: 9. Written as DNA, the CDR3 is TGTGCCAGAAACATAGCGGGGGCACTCACCGGGGAGCTGTTTTTT. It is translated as CARNIAGALTGELFF.

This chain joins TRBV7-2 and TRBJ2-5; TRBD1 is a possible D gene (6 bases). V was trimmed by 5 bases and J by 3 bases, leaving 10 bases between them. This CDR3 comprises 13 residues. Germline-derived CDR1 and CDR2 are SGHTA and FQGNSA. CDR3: CASSRWTEETQYF. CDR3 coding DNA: TGTGCCAGCAGCCGATGGACAGAAGAGACCCAGTACTTC.

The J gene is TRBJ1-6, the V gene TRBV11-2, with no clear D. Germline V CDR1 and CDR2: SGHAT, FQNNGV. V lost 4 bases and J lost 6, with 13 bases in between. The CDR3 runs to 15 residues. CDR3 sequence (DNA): TGTGCCAGCAGCTCAAGACTCGGCGGTAATTCACCCCTCCACTTT. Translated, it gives CASSSRLGGNSPLHF.

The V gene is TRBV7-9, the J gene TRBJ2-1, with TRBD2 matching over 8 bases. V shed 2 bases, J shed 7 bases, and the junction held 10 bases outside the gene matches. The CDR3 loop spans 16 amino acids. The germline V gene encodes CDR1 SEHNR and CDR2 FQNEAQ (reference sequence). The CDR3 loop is CASSLPRGGLGNEQFF. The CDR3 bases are TGTGCCAGCAGCTTACCCCGCGGGGGGCTGGGAAATGAGCAGTTCTTC.

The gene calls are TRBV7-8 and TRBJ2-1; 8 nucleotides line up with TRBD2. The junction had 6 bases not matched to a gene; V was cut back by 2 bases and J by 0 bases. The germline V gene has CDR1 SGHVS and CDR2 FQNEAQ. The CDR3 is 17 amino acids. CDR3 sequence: CASSLLFAGGSYNEQFF. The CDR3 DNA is TGTGCCAGCAGCTTACTCTTTGCGGGGGGCTCCTACAATGAGCAGTTCTTC.

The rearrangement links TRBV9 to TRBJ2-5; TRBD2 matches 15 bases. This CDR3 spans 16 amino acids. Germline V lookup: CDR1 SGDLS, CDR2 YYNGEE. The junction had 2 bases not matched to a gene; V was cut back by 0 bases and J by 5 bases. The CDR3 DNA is TGTGCCAGCAGCGTAGGGACTAGCGGGGGGGTTGAGACCCAGTACTTC. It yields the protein CASSVGTSGGVETQYF.

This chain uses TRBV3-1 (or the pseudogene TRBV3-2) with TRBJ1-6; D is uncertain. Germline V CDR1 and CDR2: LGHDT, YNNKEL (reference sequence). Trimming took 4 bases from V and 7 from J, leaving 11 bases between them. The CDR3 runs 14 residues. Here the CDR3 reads CASSPDIDNSPLHF. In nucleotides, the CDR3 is TGTGCCAGCAGCCCCGACATAGACAATTCACCCCTCCACTTT.

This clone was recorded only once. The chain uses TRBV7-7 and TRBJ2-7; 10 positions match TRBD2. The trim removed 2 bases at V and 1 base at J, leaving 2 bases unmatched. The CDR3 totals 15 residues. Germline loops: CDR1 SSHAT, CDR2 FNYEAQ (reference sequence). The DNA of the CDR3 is TGTGCCAGCAGCTTAAGAGCGGGGGGGTCCTACGAGCAGTACTTC. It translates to CASSLRAGGSYEQYF.

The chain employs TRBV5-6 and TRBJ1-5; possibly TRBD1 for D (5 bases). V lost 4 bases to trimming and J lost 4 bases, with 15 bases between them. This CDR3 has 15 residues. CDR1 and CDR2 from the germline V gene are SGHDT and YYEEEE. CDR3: CASSLSGGRNQPQHF. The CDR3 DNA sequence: TGTGCCAGCAGCCTTAGCGGGGGAAGGAATCAGCCCCAGCATTTT. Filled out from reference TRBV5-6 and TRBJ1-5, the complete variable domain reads DAGVTQSPTHLIKTRGQQVTLRCSPKSGHDTVSWYQQALGQGPQFIFQYYEEEERQRGNFPDRFSGHQFPNYSSELNVNALLLGDSALYLCASSLSGGRNQPQHFGDGTRLSIL.

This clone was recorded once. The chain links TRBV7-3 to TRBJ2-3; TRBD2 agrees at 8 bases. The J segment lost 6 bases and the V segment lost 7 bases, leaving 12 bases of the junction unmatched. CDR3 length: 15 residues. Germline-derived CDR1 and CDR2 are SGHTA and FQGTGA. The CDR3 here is CASNQAGGSRDTQYF. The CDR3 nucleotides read TGTGCCAGCAATCAGGCGGGGGGCTCCCGGGATACGCAGTATTTT.

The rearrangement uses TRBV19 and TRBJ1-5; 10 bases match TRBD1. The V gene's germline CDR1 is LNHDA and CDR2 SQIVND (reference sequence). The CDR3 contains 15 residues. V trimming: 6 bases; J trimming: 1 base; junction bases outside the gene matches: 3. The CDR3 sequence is CASRTGGASNQPQHF. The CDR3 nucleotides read TGTGCCAGTAGGACAGGGGGCGCGAGCAATCAGCCCCAGCATTTT.

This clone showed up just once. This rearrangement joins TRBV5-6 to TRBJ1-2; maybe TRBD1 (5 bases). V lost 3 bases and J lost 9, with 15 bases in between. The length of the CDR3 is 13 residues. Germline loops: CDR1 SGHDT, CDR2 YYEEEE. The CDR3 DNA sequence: TGTGCCAGCAGCTCCACAGGCACCCGGAGCTACACCTTC. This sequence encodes CASSSTGTRSYTF. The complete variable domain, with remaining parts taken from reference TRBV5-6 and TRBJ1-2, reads DAGVTQSPTHLIKTRGQQVTLRCSPKSGHDTVSWYQQALGQGPQFIFQYYEEEERQRGNFPDRFSGHQFPNYSSELNVNALLLGDSALYLCASSSTGTRSYTFGSGTRLTVV.

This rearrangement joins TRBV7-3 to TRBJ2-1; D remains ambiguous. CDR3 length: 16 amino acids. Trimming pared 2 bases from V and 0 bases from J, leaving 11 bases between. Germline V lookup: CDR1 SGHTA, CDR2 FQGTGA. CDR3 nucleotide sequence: TGTGCCAGCAGCTTATCCACTGCAGGCTCCTACAATGAGCAGTTCTTC. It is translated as CASSLSTAGSYNEQFF.

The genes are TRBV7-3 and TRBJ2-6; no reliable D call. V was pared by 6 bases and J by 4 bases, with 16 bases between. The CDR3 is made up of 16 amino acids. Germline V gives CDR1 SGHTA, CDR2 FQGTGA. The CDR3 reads CASSHGSARGANVLTF. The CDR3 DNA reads TGTGCCAGCAGTCATGGCTCGGCGCGGGGGGCCAACGTCCTGACTTTC.

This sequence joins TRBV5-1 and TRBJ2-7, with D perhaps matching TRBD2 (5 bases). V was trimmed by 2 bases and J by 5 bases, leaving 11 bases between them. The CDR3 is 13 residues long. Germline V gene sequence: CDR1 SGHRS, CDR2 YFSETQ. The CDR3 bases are TGCGCCAGCAGCTTCGACTACCCGGACGAGCAGTACTTC. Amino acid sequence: CASSFDYPDEQYF.

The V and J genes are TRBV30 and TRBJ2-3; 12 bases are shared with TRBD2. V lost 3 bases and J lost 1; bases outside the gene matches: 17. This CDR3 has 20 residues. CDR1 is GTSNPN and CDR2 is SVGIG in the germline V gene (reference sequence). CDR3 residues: CAWRRGGTSGSTRGTDTQYF. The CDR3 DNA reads TGTGCCTGGAGGAGAGGGGGGACTAGCGGGTCAACCAGGGGCACAGATACGCAGTATTTT.

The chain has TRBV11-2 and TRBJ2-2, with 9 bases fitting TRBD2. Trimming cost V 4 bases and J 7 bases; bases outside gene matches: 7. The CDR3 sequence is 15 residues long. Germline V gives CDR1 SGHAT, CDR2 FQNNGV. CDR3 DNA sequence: TGTGCCAGCAGCTCCCTCAGCGGGGGGAACGGGGAGCTGTTTTTT. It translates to CASSSLSGGNGELFF.

Here the CDR3 reads CASSLATASGGANEQFF. Here the CDR3 DNA reads TGTGCCAGCAGCTTAGCAACGGCTAGCGGGGGGGCCAATGAGCAGTTCTTC. V is TRBV7-6 and J is TRBJ2-1; 12 bases match TRBD2. With V trimmed by 0 bases and J by 6 bases, 6 bases remained unmatched. CDR1 and CDR2 from the germline V gene are SGHVS and FNYEAQ. The CDR3 is 17 residues long.

The CDR3: CASSEDPGNNSPLHF. The CDR3 DNA follows: TGTGCCAGCAGTGAAGACCCGGGGAATAATTCACCCCTCCACTTT. V gene TRBV6-1 combines with J gene TRBJ1-6; unclear D gene. V was clipped by 1 base and J by 5 bases, with 9 bases between them. CDR1 MNHNS and CDR2 SASEGT come from the germline V gene. CDR3 length: 15 amino acids.

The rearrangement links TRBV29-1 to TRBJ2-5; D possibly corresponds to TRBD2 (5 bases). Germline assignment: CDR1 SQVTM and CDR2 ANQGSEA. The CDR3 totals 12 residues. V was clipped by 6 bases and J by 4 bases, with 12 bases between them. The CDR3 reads CSVVLVAETQYF. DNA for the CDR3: TGCAGCGTGGTACTAGTAGCAGAGACCCAGTACTTC.

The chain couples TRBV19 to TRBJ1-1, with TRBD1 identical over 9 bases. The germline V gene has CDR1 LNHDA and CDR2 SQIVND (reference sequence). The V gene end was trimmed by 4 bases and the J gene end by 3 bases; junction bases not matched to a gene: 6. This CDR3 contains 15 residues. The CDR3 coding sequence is TGTGCCAGTAGTAACTCCGGGACAGGGTACACTGAAGCTTTCTTT. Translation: CASSNSGTGYTEAFF.